One and the same sample provided the 27 T cell receptor beta chains below, sequenced in a study of early T cells in non-severe SARS-CoV-2 infection. TCRdb passed the 5' RACE reads through MiXCR, listing each CDR3 protein once. Altogether about 83,000 distinct CDR3 sequences are present, 10% being singletons, with the ten largest covering 8% to 10%. Sequencing was performed on whole blood, taken at baseline. The receptors here all came from an adult who was a healthcare worker with PCR-confirmed SARS-CoV-2 infection or an uninfected control (not recorded which).

This clonotype was recorded at least ten times. The CDR3 protein is CSARDPGQGMGSRNQPQHF. The CDR3 DNA sequence: TGCAGTGCTAGAGACCCGGGACAGGGCATGGGTTCGCGCAATCAGCCCCAGCATTTT. The chain is built from TRBV20-1 and TRBJ1-5, with 9 bases matching TRBD1. V trimming: 0 bases; J trimming: 2 bases; junction bases outside the gene matches: 14. This CDR3 has 19 residues. Per the germline V gene, CDR1 is DFQATT and CDR2 is SNEGSKA (reference sequence).

This clonotype was found a few times. At one end the junction does not follow the germline gene, possibly because of a read error. The chain is built from TRBV28 and TRBJ2-7; TRBD2 is a possible D gene (5 bases). The CDR3 length is 14 residues. The germline V gene has CDR1 MDHEN and CDR2 SYDVKM. The DNA for the CDR3 is TGTGTCAGCAGTTTACCGGGGTCGACCTACGAGCAGTACTTC. The encoded protein is CVSSLPGSTYEQYF. Together with reference TRBV28 and TRBJ2-7, the CDR3 gives the full variable domain: DVKVTQSSRYLVKRTGEKVFLECVQDMDHENMFWYRQDPGLGLRLIYFSYDVKMKEKGDIPEGYSVSREKKERFSLILESASTNQTSMYLCVSSLPGSTYEQYFGPGTRLTVT.

CDR3 sequence: CASSLRTGAEKLFF. The CDR3 nucleotides read TGTGCCAGCAGCTTACGGACAGGGGCTGAAAAACTGTTTTTT. This chain joins TRBV7-2 and TRBJ1-4; 9 nucleotides agree with TRBD1. This CDR3 has 14 amino acids. The V gene end was trimmed by 2 bases and the J gene end by 7 bases; junction bases not matched to a gene: 2. Germline V gene sequence: CDR1 SGHTA, CDR2 FQGNSA. The complete variable domain, with remaining parts taken from reference TRBV7-2 and TRBJ1-4, reads GAGVSQSPSNKVTEKGKDVELRCDPISGHTALYWYRQSLGQGLEFLIYFQGNSAPDKSGLPSDRFSAERTGGSVSTLTIQRTQQEDSAVYLCASSLRTGAEKLFFGSGTQLSVL.

This clonotype appeared a few times. The genes are TRBV6-1 and TRBJ1-1; 10 positions match TRBD1. J gave up 8 bases and V 6 bases, and 12 bases lay outside the gene matches. The CDR3 runs 15 residues. Germline V gene sequence: CDR1 MNHNS, CDR2 SASEGT. The CDR3 reads CASSGSGGQGVEAFF. Written as DNA, the CDR3 is TGTGCCAGCAGCGGGAGCGGAGGACAGGGGGTAGAAGCTTTCTTT.

This clonotype was counted only a few times. V usage is TRBV4-1 and J usage is TRBJ1-1; no firm D call. Germline V gene sequence: CDR1 MGHRA, CDR2 YSYEKL. V shed 0 bases and J shed 0 bases, with 8 bases lying between them. The CDR3 is 15 amino acids. CDR3 DNA: TGCGCCAGCAGCCAAGAATCCGGAGTGAACACTGAAGCTTTCTTT. This sequence encodes CASSQESGVNTEAFF.

Only a few counts were recorded for this clonotype. CDR3 residues: CSASGTGSYQPQHF. CDR3 in DNA: TGCAGTGCTAGCGGGACAGGGAGCTATCAGCCCCAGCATTTT. The chain joins TRBV20-1 to TRBJ1-5, with 9 positions matching TRBD1. This CDR3 comprises 14 residues. Trimming took 3 bases from V and 5 from J; bases not matched to a gene: 5. The V gene's germline CDR1 is DFQATT and CDR2 SNEGSKA (reference sequence).

This clonotype was observed a handful of times. The chain links TRBV6-6 to TRBJ1-5, with a tentative D call TRBD1 (5 bases). Germline V gene sequence: CDR1 MNHNY, CDR2 SVGAGI (reference sequence). V gave up 8 bases and J gave up 3 bases, with 8 bases separating them. This CDR3 is 12 amino acids long. The CDR3 DNA reads TGTGCCAGCGGGGCATCCAATCAGCCCCAGCATTTT. It translates to CASGASNQPQHF.

The V gene is TRBV10-3, the J gene TRBJ2-7; D is possibly TRBD1 (6 bases). Between the trimmed V and J ends, which lost 2 bases and 2 bases, there was a span of 7 bases. The CDR3 contains 13 residues. CDR1 and CDR2 (germline): ENHRY, SYGVKD. The CDR3 DNA reads as TGTGCCATCAGTGAGGGGGGCCCCTACGAGCAGTACTTC. Protein sequence: CAISEGGPYEQYF.

This clonotype has more than one count but fewer than ten. The chain uses TRBV7-8 and TRBJ2-3; D might be TRBD1 or TRBD2, each matching 5 bases. V lost 1 base and J 6 bases, leaving 11 bases between the germline ends. This CDR3 is built from 14 residues. Germline CDR1 and CDR2: SGHVS and FQNEAQ. CDR3 DNA sequence: TGTGCCAGCAGCTTAGGAGGGGCAATGGATACGCAGTATTTT. Protein product: CASSLGGAMDTQYF.

This clonotype turned up a few times. V usage is TRBV7-6 and J usage is TRBJ2-1; D may be TRBD2 (6 bases). Per germline, CDR1 SGHVS and CDR2 FNYEAQ. This CDR3 has 13 residues. Deletions cut 4 bases from V and 8 bases from J, with 12 bases between. CDR3 in amino acids: CASSSRRAYEQFF. CDR3 coding DNA: TGTGCCAGCAGCTCTCGGAGGGCTTATGAGCAGTTCTTC.

This clonotype came up many times. V and J are TRBV6-6 and TRBJ1-2; 7 bases agree with TRBD1. The CDR3 totals 18 residues. CDR1 is MNHNY and CDR2 is SVGAGI in the germline V gene (reference sequence). V lost 2 bases to trimming and J lost 8 bases; unmatched junction nucleotides: 20. The CDR3 region is CASSYTVGQAPRLLGYTF. DNA of the CDR3: TGTGCCAGCAGTTACACGGTCGGACAGGCGCCTCGCCTTCTCGGCTACACCTTC.

The CDR3 reads CASSQDSALRELFF. CDR3 nucleotide sequence: TGCGCCAGCAGCCAAGATTCTGCGCTAAGGGAGCTGTTTTTT. The genes are TRBV4-1 and TRBJ2-2; the D is unclear. Looked up from germline, CDR1 is MGHRA and CDR2 is YSYEKL. CDR3 length: 14 amino acids. Trimming pared 0 bases from V and 9 bases from J, leaving 11 bases between.

This clonotype was seen many times. This chain connects TRBV6-1 to TRBJ1-1, with D unresolved. The germline V gene has CDR1 MNHNS and CDR2 SASEGT. V dropped 7 bases and J dropped 0 bases, with 15 bases sitting between them. The CDR3 covers 15 residues. CDR3 in DNA: TGTGCCAGCATAGGGTCCGGCACGGTGAACACTGAAGCTTTCTTT. Translating it yields CASIGSGTVNTEAFF.

This clonotype was recorded many times. V and J are TRBV5-1 and TRBJ1-2; D might be TRBD1 (6 bases). The CDR3 sequence is 13 residues long. Germline CDR1 is SGHRS and CDR2 is YFSETQ. Trimming pared 2 bases from V and 8 bases from J, leaving 13 bases between. Here the CDR3 DNA reads TGCGCCAGCAGCTTAGGGGGACGGAGCGGCTACACCTTC. This encodes CASSLGGRSGYTF.

The gene calls are TRBV5-1 and TRBJ1-6; TRBD1 aligns across 9 bases. Unmatched junction bases numbered 7, after V lost 4 bases and J lost 8 bases. Germline V gene lookup returns CDR1 SGHRS and CDR2 YFSETQ. The CDR3 consists of 15 residues. DNA for the CDR3: TGCGCCAGCAGCCCGCCGGGACAGGGATATTCACCCCTCCACTTT. This sequence encodes CASSPPGQGYSPLHF.

The V call is TRBV19, the J call TRBJ2-7, with a possible D match to TRBD2 (5 bases). The ends were cut back, 8 bases at V and 6 bases at J, with 11 bases in the middle. The germline gives CDR1 LNHDA, CDR2 SQIVND (reference sequence). This CDR3 is built from 11 residues. The CDR3 coding sequence is TGTGCCAGTGCCTTGGGAGTCGAGCAGTACTTC. Translated: CASALGVEQYF.

The chain combines TRBV30 with TRBJ2-5; 8 positions match TRBD2. The V gene end was trimmed by 2 bases and the J gene end by 4 bases; junction bases not matched to a gene: 9. The CDR3 totals 15 residues. Germline V lookup: CDR1 GTSNPN, CDR2 SVGIG (reference sequence). The chain's CDR3 is CAWSLVGRVRETQYF. The CDR3 DNA is TGTGCCTGGAGTCTGGTCGGGAGGGTACGAGAGACCCAGTACTTC.

This clonotype appeared many times. V gene TRBV28 combines with J gene TRBJ1-5; 7 nucleotides line up with TRBD1. V was pared by 6 bases and J by 7 bases, with 9 bases of the junction left unmatched. The germline gives CDR1 MDHEN, CDR2 SYDVKM. The CDR3 totals 14 residues. Here the CDR3 reads CASRPGGTGQPQHF. CDR3 DNA: TGTGCCAGCAGACCAGGGGGAACGGGGCAGCCCCAGCATTTT. Full variable domain (outside the CDR3, taken from reference TRBV28 and TRBJ1-5): DVKVTQSSRYLVKRTGEKVFLECVQDMDHENMFWYRQDPGLGLRLIYFSYDVKMKEKGDIPEGYSVSREKKERFSLILESASTNQTSMYLCASRPGGTGQPQHFGDGTRLSIL.

This clonotype was seen many times. J is TRBJ1-1 and V is TRBV11-2; D ambiguous. CDR3 length equals 16 residues. V was pared by 2 bases and J by 1 base, with 14 bases between. Germline assignment: CDR1 SGHAT and CDR2 FQNNGV. The DNA of the CDR3 is TGTGCCAGCAGCTTAATAGCAGGTTTGACGAACACTGAAGCTTTCTTT. It translates to CASSLIAGLTNTEAFF. Together with reference TRBV11-2 and TRBJ1-1, the CDR3 gives the full variable domain: EAGVAQSPRYKIIEKRQSVAFWCNPISGHATLYWYQQILGQGPKLLIQFQNNGVVDDSQLPKDRFSAERLKGVDSTLKIQPAKLEDSAVYLCASSLIAGLTNTEAFFGQGTRLTVV.

This clonotype was seen many times. CDR3 loop: CASSLFWAGGNEQYF. For the CDR3, the DNA is TGTGCCAGCAGCTTATTCTGGGCGGGAGGAAACGAGCAGTACTTC. The chain links TRBV7-2 to TRBJ2-7; 8 bases map to TRBD2. Trimming took 2 bases from V and 5 from J; bases not matched to a gene: 8. The CDR3 runs 15 residues. The germline V gene has CDR1 SGHTA and CDR2 FQGNSA.

CDR3 nucleotides: TGCGCCAGCAGCGTATCGCCGTCCTACGAGCAGTACTTC. As protein: CASSVSPSYEQYF. The chain links TRBV5-1 to TRBJ2-7; D is uncertain. CDR3 size: 13 residues. Trimming stripped 4 bases from V and 1 base from J, with 9 bases between. Germline V gene data show CDR1 as SGHRS and CDR2 as YFSETQ.

This clonotype was detected a few times. V usage is TRBV11-2 and J usage is TRBJ2-3, with TRBD1 as a possible D gene (5 bases). CDR1 is SGHAT and CDR2 is FQNNGV in the germline V gene. V was clipped by 3 bases and J by 5 bases, with 9 bases between them. CDR3 length: 13 amino acids. Here the CDR3 reads CASSFRVGDTQYF. In DNA, the CDR3 is TGTGCCAGCAGCTTCAGGGTCGGAGATACGCAGTATTTT.

There are a few counts of this clonotype. The chain joins TRBV12-3 or TRBV12-4 to TRBJ2-1; 7 bases align to TRBD2. The CDR3 runs 18 residues. The ends lost 6 bases at V and 5 bases at J; junction bases unmatched: 19. The CDR3 DNA follows: TGTGCCAGCAGACGGCCCCGTAGGGGCGGGACTATCGACAATGAGCAGTTCTTC. Translation: CASRRPRRGGTIDNEQFF.

This clonotype was recorded many times. The chain has TRBV5-1 and TRBJ2-2; unclear D gene. With 5 bases removed from V and 0 bases from J, the gap between germline ends came to 11 bases. Germline V gene data show CDR1 as SGHRS and CDR2 as YFSETQ. CDR3 length equals 15 residues. Written as DNA, the CDR3 is TGCGCCAGCAGACAACGGCCCCCGAACACCGGGGAGCTGTTTTTT. The encoded protein is CASRQRPPNTGELFF.

This clonotype was observed a few times. The chain carries TRBV5-4 and TRBJ2-7, with 8 bases fitting TRBD2. Germline V lookup: CDR1 SGHNT, CDR2 YYREEE (reference sequence). CDR3 length: 15 residues. The J segment lost 4 bases and the V segment lost 4 bases, leaving 10 bases of the junction unmatched. The CDR3: CASSPGGGERYEQYF. The CDR3 DNA reads TGTGCCAGCAGCCCGGGGGGGGGAGAGAGGTACGAGCAGTACTTC.

The rearrangement joins TRBV18 to TRBJ2-7; a possible D gene is TRBD2 (5 bases). The CDR3 runs 13 residues. V was shortened by 6 bases and J by 2 bases, with 11 bases between the two germline ends. Germline V CDR1 and CDR2: KGHSH, LQKENI. CDR3 protein: CASSGVTAYEQYF. The DNA for the CDR3 is TGTGCCAGCTCGGGAGTCACAGCCTACGAGCAGTACTTC.

This clonotype was seen only a few times. Written as DNA, the CDR3 is TGTGCCATCAGGACAACTAGCGGCCTCACAGATACGCAGTATTTT. This sequence encodes CAIRTTSGLTDTQYF. The chain uses TRBV10-3 and TRBJ2-3; TRBD2 matches 8 bases. The CDR3 covers 15 residues. Germline CDR1 and CDR2: ENHRY and SYGVKD. J was trimmed by 2 bases and V by 6 bases; bases with no gene match: 7.